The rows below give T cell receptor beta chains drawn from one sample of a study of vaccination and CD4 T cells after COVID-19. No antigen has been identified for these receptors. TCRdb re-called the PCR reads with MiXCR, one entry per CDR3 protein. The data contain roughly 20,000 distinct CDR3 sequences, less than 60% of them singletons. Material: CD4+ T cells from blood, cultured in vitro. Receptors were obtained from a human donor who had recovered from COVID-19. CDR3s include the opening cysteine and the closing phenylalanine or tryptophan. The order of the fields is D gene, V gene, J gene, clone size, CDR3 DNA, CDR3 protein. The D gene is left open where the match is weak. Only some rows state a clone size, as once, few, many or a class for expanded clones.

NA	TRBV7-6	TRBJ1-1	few	TGTGCCAGCAGCTTCACTGTGGACACTGAAGCTTTCTTT	CASSFTVDTEAFF
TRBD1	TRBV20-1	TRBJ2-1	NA	TGCAGTGCTCCCAGAACAGGGGGCATCCACAATGAGCAGTTCTTC	CSAPRTGGIHNEQFF
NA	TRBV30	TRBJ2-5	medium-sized	TGTGCCTGGAGTGTGGGGCAGCAAGAGACCCAGTACTTC	CAWSVGQQETQYF
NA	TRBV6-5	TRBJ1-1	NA	TGTGCCAGCAGTTACTCTACAGGGATGAACACTGAAGCTTTCTTT	CASSYSTGMNTEAFF
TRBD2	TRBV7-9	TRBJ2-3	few	TGTGCCAGCAGCTTAGGCCAGCGGGAGAGAGATACGCAGTATTTT	CASSLGQRERDTQYF
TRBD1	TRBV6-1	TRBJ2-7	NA	TGTGCCAGCAGTGAACGGGACAGCTCCTACGAGCAGTACTTC	CASSERDSSYEQYF
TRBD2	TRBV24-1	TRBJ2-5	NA	TGTGCCACCAGTGATACGGGAGGGCCCGAGACCCAGTACTTC	CATSDTGGPETQYF
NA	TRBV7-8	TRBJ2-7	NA	TGTGCCAGCAGCTCGACAACATCCTACGAGCAGTACTTC	CASSSTTSYEQYF
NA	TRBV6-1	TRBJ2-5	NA	TGTGCCAGCAGCTTGACAAGCCACCTAGAGACCCAGTACTTC	CASSLTSHLETQYF
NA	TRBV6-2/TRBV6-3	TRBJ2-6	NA	TGTGCCAGCACCCGCATGGACCTAGCGCACAACTCTGGGGCCAACGTCCTGACTTTC	CASTRMDLAHNSGANVLTF